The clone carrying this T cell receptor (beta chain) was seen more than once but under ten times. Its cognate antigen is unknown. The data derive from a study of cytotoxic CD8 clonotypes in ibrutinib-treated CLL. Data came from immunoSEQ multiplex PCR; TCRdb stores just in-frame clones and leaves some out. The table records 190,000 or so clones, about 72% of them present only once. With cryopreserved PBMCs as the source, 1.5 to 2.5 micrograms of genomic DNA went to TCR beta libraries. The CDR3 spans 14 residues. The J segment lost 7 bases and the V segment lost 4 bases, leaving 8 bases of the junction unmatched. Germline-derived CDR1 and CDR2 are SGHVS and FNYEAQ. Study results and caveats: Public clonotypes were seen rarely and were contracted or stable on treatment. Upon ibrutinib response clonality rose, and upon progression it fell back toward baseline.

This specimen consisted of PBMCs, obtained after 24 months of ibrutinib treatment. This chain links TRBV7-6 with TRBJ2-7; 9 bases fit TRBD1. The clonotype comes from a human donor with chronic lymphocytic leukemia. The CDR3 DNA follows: TGTGCCAGCAGCTCCTACAGGGGGCCTTGGGAGCAGTACTTC. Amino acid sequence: CASSSYRGPWEQYF.